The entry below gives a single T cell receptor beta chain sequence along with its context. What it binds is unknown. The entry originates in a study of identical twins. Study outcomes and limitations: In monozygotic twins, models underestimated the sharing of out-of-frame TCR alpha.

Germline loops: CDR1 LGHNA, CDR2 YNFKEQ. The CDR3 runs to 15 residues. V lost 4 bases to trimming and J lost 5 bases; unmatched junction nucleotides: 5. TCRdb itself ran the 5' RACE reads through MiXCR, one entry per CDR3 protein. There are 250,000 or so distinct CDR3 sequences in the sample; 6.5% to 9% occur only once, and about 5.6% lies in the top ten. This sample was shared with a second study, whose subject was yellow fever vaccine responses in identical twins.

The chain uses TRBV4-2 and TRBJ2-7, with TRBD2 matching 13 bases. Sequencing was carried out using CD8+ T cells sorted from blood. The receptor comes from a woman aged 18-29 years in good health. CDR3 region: CASSPRTSGSDEQYF. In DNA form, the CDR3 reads TGTGCCAGCAGCCCGCGGACTAGCGGGAGCGACGAGCAGTACTTC.